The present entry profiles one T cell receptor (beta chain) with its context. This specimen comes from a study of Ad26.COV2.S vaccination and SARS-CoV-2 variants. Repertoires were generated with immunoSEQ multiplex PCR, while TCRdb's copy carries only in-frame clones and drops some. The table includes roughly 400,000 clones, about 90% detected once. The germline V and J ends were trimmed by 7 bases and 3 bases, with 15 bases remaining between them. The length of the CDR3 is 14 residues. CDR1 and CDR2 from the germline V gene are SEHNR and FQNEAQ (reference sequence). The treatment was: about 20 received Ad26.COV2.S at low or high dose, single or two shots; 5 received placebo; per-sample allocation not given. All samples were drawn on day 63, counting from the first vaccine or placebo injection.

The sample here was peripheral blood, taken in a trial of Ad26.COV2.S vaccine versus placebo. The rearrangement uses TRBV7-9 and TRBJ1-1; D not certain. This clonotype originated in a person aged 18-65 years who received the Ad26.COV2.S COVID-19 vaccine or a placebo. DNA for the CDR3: TGTGCCAGCACCCCCCGGCCGAGGGACACTGAAGCTTTCTTT. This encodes CASTPRPRDTEAFF. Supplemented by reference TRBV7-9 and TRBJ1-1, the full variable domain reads DTGVSQNPRHKITKRGQNVTFRCDPISEHNRLYWYRQTLGQGPEFLTYFQNEAQLEKSRLLSDRFSAERPKGSFSTLEIQRTEQGDSAMYLCASTPRPRDTEAFFGQGTRLTVV.